Shown below are 20 T cell receptor beta chains from a single sample sequenced in a study of T cells in Graves' hyperthyroidism and ophthalmopathy. Using RNA transcripts as the source, TCR beta CDR3 regions were amplified. The HTBI set primed first-round TCR CDR3 RT-PCR. Via MiXCR, TCRdb re-called the multiplex PCR reads, giving one row per CDR3 protein. The sample records 370,000 or so distinct CDR3 sequences, 20% to 25% being singletons. The source material was blood. These receptors were obtained from a man in his fifties with Graves' hyperthyroidism.

The rearrangement uses TRBV7-2 and TRBJ2-3; D may be TRBD2 (6 bases). V was clipped by 2 bases and J by 4 bases, with 16 bases between them. Per germline, CDR1 SGHTA and CDR2 FQGNSA. This CDR3 contains 16 residues. The CDR3 DNA is TGTGCCAGCAGCTTAATTTTGGAACGGGAGCCAGATACGCAGTATTTT. Translating gives CASSLILEREPDTQYF. Full variable domain (rest looked up from reference TRBV7-2 and TRBJ2-3): GAGVSQSPSNKVTEKGKDVELRCDPISGHTALYWYRQSLGQGLEFLIYFQGNSAPDKSGLPSDRFSAERTGGSVSTLTIQRTQQEDSAVYLCASSLILEREPDTQYFGPGTRLTVL.

This clonotype has at least ten counts. This chain links TRBV7-3 with TRBJ2-1, with 7 positions matching TRBD2. This CDR3 is built from 15 residues. The junction had 3 bases not matched to a gene; V was cut back by 2 bases and J by 2 bases. Germline values: CDR1 SGHTA, CDR2 FQGTGA. CDR3 nucleotide sequence: TGTGCCAGCAGCTTAGCGGGAGTCCCCTACAATGAGCAGTTCTTC. This translates into CASSLAGVPYNEQFF.

In its sample, this clonotype was seen many times. The chain links TRBV30 to TRBJ1-3; D not certain. V dropped 4 bases and J dropped 0 bases, with 10 bases sitting between them. The CDR3 spans 14 residues. Germline CDR1 GTSNPN, CDR2 SVGIG (reference sequence). CDR3 nucleotide sequence: TGTGCCTGGAACAGAGCACTCTCTGGAAACACCATATATTTT. As protein: CAWNRALSGNTIYF.

The J gene is TRBJ2-7, the V gene TRBV28; TRBD2 matches 8 bases. CDR3 size: 13 residues. V lost 5 bases, J lost 7 bases, and 7 bases stayed unmatched. CDR1 and CDR2 (germline): MDHEN, SYDVKM. CDR3 amino acids: CASSKAGGWEQYF. As DNA, the CDR3 is TGTGCCAGCAGTAAGGCGGGAGGTTGGGAGCAGTACTTC. The variable domain in full, with the rest retrieved from reference TRBV28 and TRBJ2-7, is DVKVTQSSRYLVKRTGEKVFLECVQDMDHENMFWYRQDPGLGLRLIYFSYDVKMKEKGDIPEGYSVSREKKERFSLILESASTNQTSMYLCASSKAGGWEQYFGPGTRLTVT.

At least ten counts were recorded for this clonotype. The V and J genes are TRBV29-1 and TRBJ2-1, with D unresolved. The CDR3 is 14 residues long. V was cut by 3 bases and J by 0 bases, with 9 bases left in between. The V gene's germline CDR1 is SQVTM and CDR2 ANQGSEA. This chain's CDR3 is CSVELGSSYNEQFF. In DNA form, the CDR3 reads TGCAGCGTTGAGTTGGGGTCCTCCTACAATGAGCAGTTCTTC.

This clonotype was counted only a few times. This chain connects TRBV27 to TRBJ2-7; TRBD2 aligns across 10 bases. Germline CDR1 reads MNHEY; CDR2 reads SMNVEV (reference sequence). V shed 5 bases, J shed 6 bases, and the junction held 7 bases outside the gene matches. The CDR3 loop spans 14 amino acids. The CDR3, as DNA: TGTGCCAGCAGTCCCGTAGCGGGAGGATTCGAGCAGTACTTC. Its translation is CASSPVAGGFEQYF.

The chain employs TRBV10-3 and TRBJ2-3; 10 bases fit TRBD2. The germline CDR1 and CDR2 sequences are ENHRY and SYGVKD. This CDR3 contains 18 residues. Unmatched junction bases numbered 8, after V lost 0 bases and J lost 2 bases. CDR3 nucleotides: TGTGCCATCAGTGAGTCGATGCTAGCGGGGGCTCTCACAGATACGCAGTATTTT. As protein: CAISESMLAGALTDTQYF.

The chain couples TRBV20-1 to TRBJ2-1; D possibly corresponds to TRBD2 (6 bases). From germline, CDR1 is DFQATT and CDR2 SNEGSKA (reference sequence). This CDR3 is built from 12 residues. V gave up 7 bases and J gave up 4 bases, with 11 bases separating them. The CDR3 nucleotides read TGCAGTGGGGCTAGCGCTTACAATGAGCAGTTCTTC. Its protein is CSGASAYNEQFF.

There are a few counts of this clonotype. V gene TRBV4-1 combines with J gene TRBJ2-3; 12 bases agree with TRBD2. V shed 4 bases, J shed 2 bases, and the junction held 4 bases outside the gene matches. This CDR3 region has 16 residues. Germline V gene lookup returns CDR1 MGHRA and CDR2 YSYEKL. CDR3 in amino acids: CASSRGLAGNTDTQYF. As DNA, the CDR3 is TGCGCCAGCAGCCGTGGACTAGCGGGAAACACAGATACGCAGTATTTT.

This clonotype was recorded once. The chain employs TRBV27 and TRBJ1-1; 8 nucleotides line up with TRBD1. CDR1 MNHEY and CDR2 SMNVEV come from the germline V gene (reference sequence). This CDR3 has 15 amino acids. Germline trimming cut 4 bases from V and 8 bases from J; bases unmatched to any gene: 12. The CDR3 loop is CASSSTGVGTGEAFF. The CDR3 DNA reads as TGTGCCAGCAGTTCGACAGGGGTCGGAACTGGGGAAGCTTTCTTT.

This rearrangement joins TRBV6-1 to TRBJ2-7; the match to TRBD2 covers 13 bases. With 5 bases clipped from V and 4 bases from J, the junction kept 5 bases outside the gene matches. This CDR3 has 15 residues. CDR1 MNHNS and CDR2 SASEGT come from the germline V gene. The CDR3 bases are TGTGCCAGCAGTCCACCGGGACTAGCGGGATACGAGCAGTACTTC. Translation: CASSPPGLAGYEQYF.

This rearrangement joins TRBV30 to TRBJ2-7, with 8 bases lining up with TRBD2. CDR1 is GTSNPN, CDR2 SVGIG, per germline (reference sequence). The CDR3 contains 12 residues. The J segment lost 9 bases and the V segment lost 0 bases, leaving 4 bases of the junction unmatched. The CDR3 bases are TGTGCCTGGAGTGTACTTGGACTAGCGCAGTACTTC. It codes for CAWSVLGLAQYF. The complete variable domain, with remaining parts taken from reference TRBV30 and TRBJ2-7, reads SQTIHQWPATLVQPVGSPLSLECTVEGTSNPNLYWYRQAAGRGLQLLFYSVGIGQISSEVPQNLSASRPQDRQFILSSKKLLLSDSGFYLCAWSVLGLAQYFGPGTRLTVT.

The sample holds a few counts of this clonotype. V gene TRBV11-2 combines with J gene TRBJ2-7; 11 bases are shared with TRBD2. The germline gives CDR1 SGHAT, CDR2 FQNNGV. The J segment lost 7 bases and the V segment lost 5 bases, leaving 7 bases of the junction unmatched. The CDR3 totals 14 residues. The chain's CDR3 is CASSPSGGLGEQYF. DNA of the CDR3: TGTGCCAGCAGCCCTAGCGGGGGGCTGGGAGAGCAGTACTTC.

The gene calls are TRBV6-5 and TRBJ2-7; 7 bases align to TRBD1. CDR1 and CDR2 (germline): MNHEY, SVGAGI. The CDR3 totals 15 residues. V trimming: 1 base; J trimming: 5 bases; junction bases outside the gene matches: 8. The CDR3, as DNA: TGTGCCAGCAGTTACTTAGGACAGGCGGCCAACGAGCAGTACTTC. Its protein product is CASSYLGQAANEQYF.

This clonotype has ten or more counts. The CDR3 bases are TGTGCCAGCAGTGAAATGGTAGGGGTGGACTACGAGCAGTACTTC. Translated: CASSEMVGVDYEQYF. V gene TRBV2 combines with J gene TRBJ2-7; D is possibly TRBD1 (5 bases). The length of the CDR3 is 15 residues. Germline V CDR1 and CDR2: SNHLY, FYNNEI. V dropped 2 bases and J dropped 3 bases, with 14 bases sitting between them.

A few counts support this clonotype. It may be a read error: a sequence one base away is much more abundant. V is TRBV28 and J is TRBJ2-5; TRBD2 might be the D (6 bases). This CDR3 region has 15 residues. CDR1 is MDHEN, CDR2 SYDVKM, per germline. CDR3 nucleotides: TGTGCCAGCAGTAACCGACTAGGTTCTCAAGAGACCGAGTACTTC. Its protein product is CASSNRLGSQETEYF. Variable domain in full (rest from reference TRBV28 and TRBJ2-5): DVKVTQSSRYLVKRTGEKVFLECVQDMDHENMFWYRQDPGLGLRLIYFSYDVKMKEKGDIPEGYSVSREKKERFSLILESASTNQTSMYLCASSNRLGSQETEYFGPGTRLLVL.

This clonotype has a handful of counts. The rearrangement joins TRBV6-1 to TRBJ2-7; 10 nucleotides agree with TRBD2. The CDR3 is 15 amino acids. J lost 3 bases, V lost 6 bases, and 8 bases had no gene match. CDR1 and CDR2 from the germline V gene are MNHNS and SASEGT. CDR3 DNA: TGTGCCAGCAGAAATTTAGCGGGAGGCCTCTACGAGCAGTACTTC. This gives the protein CASRNLAGGLYEQYF.

The sample holds many counts of this clonotype. V usage is TRBV2 and J usage is TRBJ2-7; TRBD1 might be the D (5 bases). CDR3 size: 14 residues. Germline loops: CDR1 SNHLY, CDR2 FYNNEI. V was cut by 4 bases and J by 5 bases, with 15 bases left in between. Here the CDR3 DNA reads TGTGCCAGCAGTGTAGGCAGGGTTGGTAACGAGCAGTACTTC. Its translation is CASSVGRVGNEQYF.

The V gene is TRBV25-1, the J gene TRBJ1-2; D might be TRBD1 (5 bases). CDR3 length: 14 residues. The germline V gene has CDR1 MGHDK and CDR2 SYGVNS. Trimming left V 1 base short and J 4 bases short, with 10 bases between. In DNA form, the CDR3 reads TGTGCCAGCAGTGAATGGGGGACTCCCTATGGCTACACCTTC. As protein: CASSEWGTPYGYTF.

This clonotype was seen many times. The chain is built from TRBV7-8 and TRBJ2-2, with D unclear. Per the germline V gene, CDR1 is SGHVS and CDR2 is FQNEAQ. The ends were cut back, 5 bases at V and 3 bases at J, with 4 bases in the middle. This CDR3 is built from 12 residues. The CDR3 DNA reads TGTGCCAGCAGCCCCTACACCGGGGAGCTGTTTTTT. Translated: CASSPYTGELFF.